The rows below give T cell receptor beta chains drawn from one sample of a study of cytomegalovirus exposure and HLA in healthy donors. Sequencing was performed with immunoSEQ multiplex PCR; in TCRdb, only in-frame clones are kept and a portion is missing. This table has some 160,000 clones, around 73% appearing once. The material sequenced was PBMCs. The receptors were gathered from a man between 60 and 75 years old in good health and CMV-seronegative. CDR3s include the opening cysteine and the closing phenylalanine or tryptophan.

v_gene,j_gene,len,CDR3aa
TRBV19,TRBJ2-1,12,CASKMFLNEQFF
TRBV9,TRBJ1-1,14,CASGGSQGNTEAFF
TRBV6-6,TRBJ2-2,13,CASSPDSTGELFF
TRBV27,TRBJ2-5,15,CATRTSGRNQETQYF
TRBV19,TRBJ1-1,18,CASSIDAGRGSGRPEAFF
TRBV2,TRBJ1-5,15,CASSDRGNSNQPQHF
TRBV18,TRBJ2-1,14,CASSPNTGYNEQFF
TRBV9,TRBJ1-1,14,CASSVTTANTEAFF
TRBV6-1,TRBJ2-7,15,CASSEGSVTLYEQYF
TRBV2,TRBJ2-2,15,CASSFGAGVPGELFF
TRBV5-5,TRBJ2-5,15,CASSLPQGLVETQYF
TRBV27,TRBJ1-1,15,CASSPWDRVNTEAFF
TRBV19,TRBJ2-1,13,CASSIGRGGDQFF
TRBV19,TRBJ1-5,13,CASSGGGNQPQHF
TRBV7-2,TRBJ2-3,14,CASTKAVGADTQYF
TRBV28,TRBJ2-2,17,CASSLWRLAGGPGELFF
TRBV7-8,TRBJ1-2,13,CASSPQVVGGYTF
TRBV6-1,TRBJ2-7,15,CASSALAGGSYEQYF
TRBV2,TRBJ2-2,17,CASRADRGSGDTGELFF
TRBV2,TRBJ2-1,17,CASSGSVVQGEAGEQFF
TRBV4-2,TRBJ2-7,17,CASSQDLGTSGNYEQYF
TRBV6-6,TRBJ2-7,15,CASRPGQGISYEQYF
TRBV29-1,TRBJ2-2,14,CSVGARSNTGELFF
TRBV25-1,TRBJ2-5,14,CASSEQGLGETQYF